This paragraph reports one TCR beta chain. Its cognate antigen is unknown. The CDR3 is made up of 20 amino acids. The V gene end was trimmed by 2 bases and the J gene end by 2 bases; junction bases not matched to a gene: 15. The V gene's germline CDR1 is LGHNA and CDR2 YSLEER. This sample was taken from a study of shared clonotypes between healthy human individuals. Clones were sequenced by immunoSEQ multiplex PCR, and TCRdb holds only the in-frame ones, with some missing. This sample has about 1 million clones, with more than 65% found just once. Findings and limits, study-wide: About 5% was the fraction of naive CD4 clonotypes found shared across four donors.

This chain connects TRBV4-3 to TRBJ2-7; the match to TRBD2 covers 13 bases. Specimen: memory CD4+ T cells sorted from blood. Subset reported: CD45RA-negative fraction. The TCR originated in a man younger than 35 in good health. The CDR3 bases are TGCGCCAGCAGCCAACCTAGGGGGGGACTAGCGGGATCCCGACCCTACGAGCAGTACTTC. It translates to CASSQPRGGLAGSRPYEQYF.